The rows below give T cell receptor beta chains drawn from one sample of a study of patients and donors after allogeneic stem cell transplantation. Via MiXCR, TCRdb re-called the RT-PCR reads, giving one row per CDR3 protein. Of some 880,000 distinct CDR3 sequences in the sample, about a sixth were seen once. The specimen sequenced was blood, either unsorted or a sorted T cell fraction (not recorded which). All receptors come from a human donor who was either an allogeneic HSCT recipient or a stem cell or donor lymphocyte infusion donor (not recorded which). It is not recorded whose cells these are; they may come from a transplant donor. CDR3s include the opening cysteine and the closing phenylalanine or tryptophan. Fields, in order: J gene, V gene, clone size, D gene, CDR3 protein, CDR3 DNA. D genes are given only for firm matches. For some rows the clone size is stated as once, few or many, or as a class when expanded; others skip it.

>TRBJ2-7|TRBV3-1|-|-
CASSQGGGDDSYEQYF
TGTGCCAGCAGCCAAGGTGGGGGAGACGACAGCTACGAGCAGTACTTC
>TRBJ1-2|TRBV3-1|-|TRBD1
CASSQVTGTGAGGYTF
TGTGCCAGCAGCCAAGTTACCGGGACAGGGGCGGGTGGCTACACCTTC
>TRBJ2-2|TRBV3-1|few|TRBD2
CASSQERLAGGPTGELFF
TGTGCCAGCAGCCAAGAGAGACTAGCGGGGGGGCCCACCGGGGAGCTGTTTTTT
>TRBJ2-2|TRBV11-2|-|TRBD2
CASSPPRGGGDTGELFF
TGTGCCAGCAGCCCCCCCCGTGGGGGAGGGGACACCGGGGAGCTGTTTTTT
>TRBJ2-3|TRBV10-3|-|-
CAISESSQGPTDTQYF
TGTGCCATCAGTGAGTCGAGCCAGGGACCCACAGATACGCAGTATTTT
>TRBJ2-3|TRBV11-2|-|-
CASSLDSQTLRTSDTQYF
TGTGCCAGCAGCTTAGATTCGCAGACACTAAGAACTTCAGATACGCAGTATTTT
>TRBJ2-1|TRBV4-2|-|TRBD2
CASSQESGRNNNEQFF
TGTGCCAGCAGCCAAGAAAGCGGGAGGAATAACAATGAGCAGTTCTTC
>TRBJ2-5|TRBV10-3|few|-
CAIGPLETQYF
TGTGCCATCGGGCCCTTGGAGACCCAGTACTTC
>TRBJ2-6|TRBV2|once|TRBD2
CAASQGLAGAEANVLTF
TGTGCCGCCAGCCAGGGACTAGCGGGAGCGGAAGCCAACGTCCTGACTTTC
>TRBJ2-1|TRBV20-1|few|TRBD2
CSASRTSGDFGGNEQFF
TGCAGTGCTAGTAGGACTAGCGGGGATTTCGGGGGCAATGAGCAGTTCTTC
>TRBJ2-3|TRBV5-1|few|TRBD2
CASSLTSGRVADTQYF
TGCGCCAGCAGCCTGACTAGCGGGAGGGTTGCAGATACGCAGTATTTT
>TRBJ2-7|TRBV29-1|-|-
CSAGIYGEDEQYF
TGCAGCGCCGGGATTTATGGCGAGGACGAGCAGTACTTC
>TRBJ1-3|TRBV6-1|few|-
CASSHRASGNTIYF
TGTGCCAGCAGTCACAGGGCCTCTGGAAACACCATATATTTT
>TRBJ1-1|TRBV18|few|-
CASSPRGIKMNTEAFF
TGTGCCAGCTCACCGAGGGGGATCAAGATGAACACTGAAGCTTTCTTT
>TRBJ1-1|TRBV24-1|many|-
CATSDPHRNTEAFF
TGTGCCACCAGTGACCCGCACCGGAACACTGAAGCTTTCTTT
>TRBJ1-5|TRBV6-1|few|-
CASSQMVEGPTNQPQHF
TGTGCCAGCAGTCAAATGGTAGAGGGCCCTACGAATCAGCCCCAGCATTTT
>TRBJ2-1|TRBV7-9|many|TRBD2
CASSFLAGGDNEQFF
TGTGCCAGCAGCTTCCTCGCGGGAGGGGACAATGAGCAGTTCTTC
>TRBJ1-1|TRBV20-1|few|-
CSAPEGAGGAFF
TGCAGTGCACCCGAAGGTGCCGGCGGAGCTTTCTTT
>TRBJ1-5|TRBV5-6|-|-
CASSRFRRGAAQPQHF
TGTGCCAGCAGTCGGTTTCGGCGCGGGGCGGCTCAGCCCCAGCATTTT
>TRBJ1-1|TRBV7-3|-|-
CASSSPGRPTEAFF
TGTGCCAGCAGCTCCCCCGGCAGGCCCACTGAAGCTTTCTTT
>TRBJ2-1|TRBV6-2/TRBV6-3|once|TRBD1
CATKRDRVSEQFF
TGTGCCACTAAACGGGACAGGGTTAGTGAGCAGTTCTTC
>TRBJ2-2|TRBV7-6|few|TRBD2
CASSFRLAGRNTGELFF
TGTGCCAGCAGCTTTCGACTAGCGGGAAGGAACACCGGGGAGCTGTTTTTT
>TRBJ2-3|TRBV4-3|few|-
CASSQLASDTQYF
TGCGCCAGCAGCCAACTAGCGTCCGATACGCAGTATTTT
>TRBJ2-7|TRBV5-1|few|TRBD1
CASSMGQVNHEQYF
TGCGCCAGCAGCATGGGACAGGTCAACCACGAGCAGTACTTC
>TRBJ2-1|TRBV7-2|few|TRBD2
CASSEILAGVNNEQFF
TGTGCCAGCAGCGAGATACTAGCGGGGGTTAACAATGAGCAGTTCTTC
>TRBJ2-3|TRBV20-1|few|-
CSASLPPQDTQYF
TGCAGTGCTAGCCTTCCTCCTCAAGATACGCAGTATTTT
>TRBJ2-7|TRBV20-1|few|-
CGYIDIDSYEQYF
TGCGGCTACATCGACATTGACTCCTACGAGCAGTACTTC
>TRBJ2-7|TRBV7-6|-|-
CASSLDRYYEQYF
TGTGCCAGCAGCTTAGATCGCTACTACGAGCAGTACTTC
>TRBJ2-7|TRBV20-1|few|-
CSVNSGGSYEQYF
TGCAGTGTCAATAGCGGAGGCTCCTACGAGCAGTACTTC
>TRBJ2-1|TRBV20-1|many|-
CSARVFSEQFF
TGCAGTGCTAGAGTCTTCAGTGAGCAGTTCTTC
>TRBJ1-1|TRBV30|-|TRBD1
CVRDRENTEAFF
TGTGTACGGGACAGAGAGAACACTGAAGCTTTCTTT
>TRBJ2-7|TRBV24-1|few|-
CATSAATSKGYEQYF
TGTGCCACCAGTGCTGCTACCTCTAAGGGGTACGAGCAGTACTTC
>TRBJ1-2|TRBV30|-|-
CAWRLRGLSYGYTF
TGTGCCTGGAGACTCAGGGGACTCAGCTATGGCTACACCTTC
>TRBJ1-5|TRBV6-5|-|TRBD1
CASSYSGTVNQPQHF
TGTGCCAGCAGTTACTCCGGGACAGTCAATCAGCCCCAGCATTTT
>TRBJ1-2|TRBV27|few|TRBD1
CASSLGTGAGYTF
TGTGCCAGCAGTTTAGGGACAGGGGCTGGCTACACCTTC
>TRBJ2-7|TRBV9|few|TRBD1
CASSGGQAGYEQYF
TGTGCCAGCAGCGGGGGACAGGCGGGATACGAGCAGTACTTC
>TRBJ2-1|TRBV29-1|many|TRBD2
CSHGGWTSDTYNEQFF
TGCAGCCACGGGGGGTGGACGTCAGATACTTACAATGAGCAGTTCTTC
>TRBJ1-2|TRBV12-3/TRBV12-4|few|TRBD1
CASSLQGAAGYTF
TGTGCCAGCAGTTTACAGGGGGCGGCTGGCTACACCTTC
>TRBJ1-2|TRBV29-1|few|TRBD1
CSVSSTGDYGYTF
TGCAGCGTCTCATCTACAGGGGACTATGGCTACACCTTC
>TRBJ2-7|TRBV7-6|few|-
CASSLMDSYEQYF
TGTGCCAGCAGCTTAATGGACAGCTACGAGCAGTACTTC
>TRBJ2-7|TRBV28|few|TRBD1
CASSLTGTGAEQYF
TGTGCCAGCAGCTTGACCGGGACAGGGGCCGAGCAGTACTTC
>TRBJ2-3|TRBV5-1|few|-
CASKGAGIADTQYF
TGCGCCAGCAAAGGTGCAGGGATCGCAGATACGCAGTATTTT
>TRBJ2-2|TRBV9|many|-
CASRGTGELFF
TGTGCCAGCCGCGGCACCGGGGAGCTGTTTTTT
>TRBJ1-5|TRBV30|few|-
CAWTPGQSNQPQHF
TGTGCCTGGACCCCCGGACAGAGCAATCAGCCCCAGCATTTT
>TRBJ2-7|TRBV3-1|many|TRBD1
CASSRYDRVSDEQYF
TGTGCCAGCAGCCGGTACGACAGGGTGAGCGACGAGCAGTACTTC
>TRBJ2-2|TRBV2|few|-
CASTTGATRNTGELFF
TGTGCCAGCACCACGGGCGCCACACGGAACACCGGGGAGCTGTTTTTT
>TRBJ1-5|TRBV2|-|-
CASTPGGFHQPQHF
TGTGCCAGCACCCCCGGAGGGTTCCACCAGCCCCAGCATTTT
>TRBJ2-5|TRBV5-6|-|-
CASSFYEAGAGETQYF
TGTGCCAGCAGCTTCTATGAGGCCGGGGCAGGAGAGACCCAGTACTTC
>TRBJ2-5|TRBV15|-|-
CATSRIARPGETQYF
TGTGCCACCAGCAGGATCGCCCGGCCGGGGGAGACCCAGTACTTC
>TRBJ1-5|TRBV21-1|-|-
CASSMETRRFQPQHF
TGTGCCAGCAGCATGGAGACTAGGCGCTTTCAGCCCCAGCATTTT
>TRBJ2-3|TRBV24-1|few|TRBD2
CATSDPREDTDTQYF
TGTGCCACCAGTGATCCCCGGGAGGACACAGATACGCAGTATTTT
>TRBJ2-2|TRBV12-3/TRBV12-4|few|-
CASSPRQVGTGELFF
TGTGCCAGCAGCCCCCGACAGGTGGGGACCGGGGAGCTGTTTTTT
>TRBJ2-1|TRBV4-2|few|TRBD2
CASTLQLAASRNEQFF
TGTGCCAGCACCCTTCAACTAGCGGCGAGTCGCAATGAGCAGTTCTTC
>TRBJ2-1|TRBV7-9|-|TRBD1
CANGRGQGYNEQFF
TGTGCCAACGGACGAGGACAGGGGTACAATGAGCAGTTCTTC
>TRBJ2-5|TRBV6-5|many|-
CASSRERETQYF
TGTGCCAGCAGTCGCGAGCGTGAGACCCAGTACTTC